This T cell receptor (beta chain) was retrieved from a study of human CD8 memory T cell subsets. There are 16 residues in the CDR3. The V and J ends lost 2 bases and 0 bases, in that order; junction bases with no gene match: 5. From germline, CDR1 is SGDLS and CDR2 YYNGEE. This clonotype occurred many times. Preparation of the TCR beta libraries relied on UMI-labeled 5' RACE. TCRdb used MiXCR to reprocess the 5' RACE reads, holding one entry per CDR3 protein. This sample has about 7,900 distinct CDR3 sequences; 3.9% occur once, and the top ten carry roughly 35%. Buffy coats donated by healthy individuals were the origin of the PBMC.

Sequencing input: CD8+ T cells from PBMCs. The rearrangement links TRBV9 to TRBJ2-1; 7 positions match TRBD2. The origin of this receptor is a human donor in good health. CDR3 sequence: CASSVKAGNSYNEQFF. The CDR3 nucleotides are TGTGCCAGCAGCGTCAAAGCGGGAAACTCCTACAATGAGCAGTTCTTC. The whole variable domain, filled in from reference TRBV9 and TRBJ2-1, reads DSGVTQTPKHLITATGQRVTLRCSPRSGDLSVYWYQQSLDQGLQFLIQYYNGEERAKGNILERFSAQQFPDLHSELNLSSLELGDSALYFCASSVKAGNSYNEQFFGPGTRLTVL.